This T cell receptor (beta chain) was recorded in a study of shared clonotypes between healthy human individuals. This CDR3 spans 17 amino acids. V lost 0 bases, J lost 5 bases, and 5 bases stayed unmatched. Germline assignment: CDR1 MNHEY and CDR2 SMNVEV (reference sequence). Sequencing used immunoSEQ multiplex PCR; TCRdb keeps in-frame clones, though not all of them. This sample has 600,000 to 800,000 clones, with roughly 72% found just once. This receptor was identified in a woman aged 30 to 39 in good health. This chain joins TRBV27 and TRBJ2-2; 11 nucleotides align to TRBD2. Sequencing was done on a sample of memory CD4+ T cells sorted from blood. Subset reported: CD45RA-negative fraction. In DNA, the CDR3 is TGTGCCAGCAGTTTATCTATGCTAGCGGGAGGTACCGGGGAGCTGTTTTTT. This sequence encodes CASSLSMLAGGTGELFF.